Listed below are T cell receptor beta chains from one sample, sequenced in a study of blood T cell repertoires in COVID-19. Only in-frame clones appear in the TCRdb table, and some are missing; sequencing was by immunoSEQ multiplex PCR. The profile shows 150,000 to 200,000 clones, less than 90% of them singletons. Sequenced input: peripheral blood. The receptors derive from a woman in her seventies with COVID-19, enrolled during active disease. CDR3s include the opening cysteine and the closing phenylalanine or tryptophan. The D gene is left open where the match is weak. Size is stated for part of the rows, as once, few or many counts, or as a class when the clone is expanded.

>NA|TRBV6-5|NA|TRBJ2-3
CASSTLDTQYF
TGTGCCAGCAGCACTTTAGATACGCAGTATTTT
>few|TRBV27|NA|TRBJ1-5
CASSLEPNQPQHF
TGTGCCAGCAGTCTCGAGCCCAATCAGCCCCAGCATTTT
>NA|TRBV28|TRBD1|TRBJ1-2
CASTPDRAYGYTF
TGTGCCAGCACCCCGGACAGGGCTTATGGCTACACCTTC
>NA|TRBV19|TRBD2|TRBJ2-7
CASSLGWDYMSSYEQYF
TGTGCCAGTAGTTTGGGGTGGGACTACATGTCCTCCTACGAGCAGTACTTC
>NA|TRBV18|NA|TRBJ2-6
CASFRTANSGANVLTF
TGTGCCAGCTTCAGGACAGCCAACTCTGGGGCCAACGTCCTGACTTTC
>NA|TRBV23-1|TRBD1|TRBJ1-6
CASRTGPSSYNSPLHF
TGCGCCAGCAGGACAGGGCCTAGCTCCTATAATTCACCCCTCCACTTT
>NA|TRBV28|NA|TRBJ2-1
CASSGPGYNEQFF
TGTGCCAGCAGTGGGCCCGGTTACAATGAGCAGTTCTTC
>NA|TRBV6-1|NA|TRBJ1-5
CASSEWGEQPQHF
TGTGCCAGCAGTGAATGGGGAGAGCAGCCCCAGCATTTT
>NA|TRBV24-1|TRBD1|TRBJ1-2
CATSTGLNYGYTF
TGTGCCACCTCGACAGGGCTTAACTATGGCTACACCTTC
>NA|TRBV13|NA|TRBJ2-1
CASSPRPDRTSVQFF
TGTGCCAGCAGCCCACGCCCAGACCGAACCAGCGTGCAGTTCTTC
>NA|TRBV24-1|NA|TRBJ1-1
CATSHSNQGGKTEAFF
TGTGCCACCAGCCATTCCAACCAGGGAGGGAAGACTGAAGCTTTCTTT
>NA|TRBV7-8|TRBD1|TRBJ1-5
CASSLGQGAGQPQHF
TGTGCCAGCAGCCTGGGACAGGGGGCGGGTCAGCCCCAGCATTTT
>NA|TRBV7-8|TRBD1|TRBJ1-6
CASSGKQGQFLGSPLHF
TGTGCCAGCAGCGGCAAGCAGGGACAGTTCTTAGGTTCACCCCTCCACTTT
>NA|TRBV7-9|TRBD2|TRBJ2-1
CASSLIAGRNNEQFF
TGTGCCAGCAGCTTAATAGCGGGCAGGAACAATGAGCAGTTCTTC
>NA|TRBV3-1/TRBV3-2|TRBD1|TRBJ1-4
CASSQGTVKLFF
TGTGCCAGCAGCCAGGGGACAGTAAAACTGTTTTTT
>NA|TRBV11-3|TRBD2|TRBJ2-3
CASSLGQGLASDTQYF
TGTGCCAGCAGCTTAGGCCAGGGACTAGCAAGCGATACGCAGTATTTT
>NA|TRBV29-1|TRBD1|TRBJ2-1
CSVRFQGAYNEQFF
TGCAGCGTTCGGTTCCAGGGGGCATACAATGAGCAGTTCTTC
>NA|TRBV28|NA|TRBJ1-2
CASRQVIGNYGYTF
TGTGCCAGCAGACAGGTCATTGGAAACTATGGCTACACCTTC
>NA|TRBV29-1|TRBD1|TRBJ2-4
CSVDRGQDIQYF
TGCAGCGTAGACAGGGGGCAAGACATTCAGTACTTC
>NA|TRBV9|NA|TRBJ1-2
CASSVGQNGVGGGYTF
TGTGCCAGCAGCGTAGGTCAAAATGGAGTAGGGGGAGGCTACACCTTC
>NA|TRBV5-4|NA|TRBJ2-1
CASSLGAGNSYNEQFF
TGTGCCAGCAGCTTGGGGGCGGGAAACTCCTACAATGAGCAGTTCTTC
>NA|TRBV14|NA|TRBJ1-1
CASSQRQIRRGMNTEAFF
TGTGCCAGCAGCCAGCGACAGATAAGAAGGGGTATGAACACTGAAGCTTTCTTT
>few|TRBV7-9|TRBD1|TRBJ2-7
CASSSDRGSHEQYF
TGTGCCAGCAGCTCGGACAGGGGAAGCCACGAGCAGTACTTC
>once|TRBV7-6|TRBD1|TRBJ2-1
CASSSNSGQGSYNEQFF
TGTGCCAGCAGTTCTAACTCGGGACAGGGGTCCTACAATGAGCAGTTCTTC
>NA|TRBV4-2|NA|TRBJ1-5
CASSQEAVQPQHF
TGTGCCAGCAGCCAAGAGGCGGTCCAGCCCCAGCATTTT
>few|TRBV11-2|TRBD2|TRBJ2-7
CASSLGGGQSYEQYF
TGTGCCAGCAGCTTAGGGGGGGGTCAGTCCTACGAGCAGTACTTC
>NA|TRBV10-3|NA|TRBJ1-5
CAISGSGGDQPQHF
TGTGCCATCAGTGGCTCTGGGGGGGATCAGCCCCAGCATTTT
>NA|TRBV2|NA|TRBJ1-6
CATKSLGASSPLHF
TGTGCCACCAAGAGTCTGGGGGCCAGTTCACCCCTCCACTTT
>NA|TRBV13|NA|TRBJ1-1
CASRLENTEAFF
TGTGCCAGCAGGCTAGAGAACACTGAAGCTTTCTTT
>NA|TRBV29-1|NA|TRBJ1-2
CSVEGAPNYGYTF
TGCAGCGTTGAGGGGGCCCCTAACTATGGCTACACCTTC
>NA|TRBV6-5|NA|TRBJ1-4
CASRWQKNEKLFF
TGTGCCAGCCGTTGGCAGAAAAATGAAAAACTGTTTTTT
>NA|TRBV19|TRBD1|TRBJ1-2
CASWSNVDRGLRGYTF
TGTGCCAGTTGGTCCAACGTGGACAGGGGGTTGCGTGGCTACACCTTC
>NA|TRBV19|NA|TRBJ1-5
CASSVPPGSNQPQHF
TGTGCCAGTAGTGTCCCGCCGGGGAGCAATCAGCCCCAGCATTTT
>NA|TRBV19|NA|TRBJ2-1
CASMGRWYNEQFF
TGTGCCAGTATGGGCAGGTGGTACAATGAGCAGTTCTTC
>NA|TRBV7-9|NA|TRBJ1-3
CASSLEGAGISGNTIYF
TGTGCCAGCAGCTTAGAAGGCGCAGGTATCTCTGGAAACACCATATATTTT
>once|TRBV6-5|NA|TRBJ1-5
CASKLVDSNQPQHF
TGTGCCAGTAAACTAGTCGATAGCAATCAGCCCCAGCATTTT
>NA|TRBV6-5|NA|TRBJ1-1
CASSYLGNTEAFF
TGTGCCAGCAGTTACCTCGGGAACACTGAAGCTTTCTTT
>NA|TRBV9|NA|TRBJ1-1
CASSVGRGNTEAFF
TGTGCCAGCAGCGTAGGGCGGGGGAACACTGAAGCTTTCTTT
>few|TRBV11-2|NA|TRBJ2-3
CASSPNPSGYTDTQYF
TGTGCCAGCAGCCCTAACCCCTCCGGTTACACAGATACGCAGTATTTT
>few|TRBV5-1|NA|TRBJ1-1
CASSLDGGTEAFF
TGCGCCAGCAGCTTGGATGGCGGGACTGAAGCTTTCTTT
>NA|TRBV9|NA|TRBJ2-2
CASSVALRENTGELFF
TGTGCCAGCAGCGTAGCGTTGAGGGAGAACACCGGGGAGCTGTTTTTT
>NA|TRBV10-2|TRBD1|TRBJ1-2
CASSIVQGAYGYTF
TGCGCCAGCAGTATCGTACAGGGGGCGTATGGCTACACCTTC
>NA|TRBV28|NA|TRBJ1-1
CASSLMREAFF
TGTGCCAGCAGTTTAATGCGGGAAGCTTTCTTT
>NA|TRBV3-1/TRBV3-2|NA|TRBJ1-1
CASSQDWQAEAFF
TGTGCCAGCAGCCAAGATTGGCAGGCCGAAGCTTTCTTT
>NA|TRBV6-5|NA|TRBJ1-1
CASSYGPASAIEAFF
TGTGCCAGCAGTTACGGTCCAGCTAGTGCTATTGAAGCTTTCTTT
>NA|TRBV19|NA|TRBJ1-1
CASSPPPYTEAFF
TGTGCCAGTAGTCCCCCCCCGTACACTGAAGCTTTCTTT
>NA|TRBV30|TRBD1|TRBJ1-5
CAWSVGTGDNQPQHF
TGTGCCTGGAGTGTCGGGACAGGGGACAACCAGCCCCAGCATTTT
>NA|TRBV14|NA|TRBJ1-3
CASSQGLGRDRRGSGNTIYF
TGTGCCAGCAGCCAAGGCCTGGGACGGGACCGGAGGGGCTCTGGAAACACCATATATTTT